This TCR beta chain was recovered during a study of cytomegalovirus exposure and HLA in healthy donors. PCR used 60 Vbeta primers and 13 Jbeta primers. Profiling relied on immunoSEQ multiplex PCR, and the TCRdb table lists in-frame clones only, not all of them. This table holds 75,000 to 95,000 clones, 70% to 85% found once. Regarding the study as a whole: Sequencing likely produced, as an artifact, a cluster of highly shared sequence variants.

The length of the CDR3 is 14 residues. The V gene's germline CDR1 is SGDLS and CDR2 YYNGEE. V lost 3 bases to trimming and J lost 2 bases; unmatched junction nucleotides: 4. Concerning this clone itself: Antigen: not known.

This sequence originates from a man younger than 35 in good health and CMV-seronegative. The chain has TRBV9 and TRBJ1-1; 7 bases line up with TRBD1. What was sequenced was PBMCs. The CDR3: CASSATGSNTEAFF. The CDR3 DNA reads as TGTGCCAGCAGCGCGACAGGGAGTAACACTGAAGCTTTCTTT.